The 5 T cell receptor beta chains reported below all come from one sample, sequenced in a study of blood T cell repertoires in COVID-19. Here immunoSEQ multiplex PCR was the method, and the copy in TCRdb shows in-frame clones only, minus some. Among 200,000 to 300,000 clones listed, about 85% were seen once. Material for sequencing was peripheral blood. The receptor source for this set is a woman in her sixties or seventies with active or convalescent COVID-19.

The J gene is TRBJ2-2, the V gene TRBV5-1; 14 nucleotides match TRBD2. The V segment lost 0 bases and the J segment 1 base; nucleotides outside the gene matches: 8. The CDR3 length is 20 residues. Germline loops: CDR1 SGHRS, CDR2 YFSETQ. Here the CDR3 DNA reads TGCGCCAGCAGCTTGGATACGGGACTAGCGGGAGTCGGGAACACCGGGGAGCTGTTTTTT. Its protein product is CASSLDTGLAGVGNTGELFF.

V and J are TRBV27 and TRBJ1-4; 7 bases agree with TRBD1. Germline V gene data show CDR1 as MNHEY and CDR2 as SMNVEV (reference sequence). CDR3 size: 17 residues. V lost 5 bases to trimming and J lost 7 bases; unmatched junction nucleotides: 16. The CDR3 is CASSPFLQTGRSEKLFF. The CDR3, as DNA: TGTGCCAGCAGTCCATTCCTACAGACAGGGCGGAGTGAAAAACTGTTTTTT. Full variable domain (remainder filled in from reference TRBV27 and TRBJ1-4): EAQVTQNPRYLITVTGKKLTVTCSQNMNHEYMSWYRQDPGLGLRQIYYSMNVEVTDKGDVPEGYKVSRKEKRNFPLILESPSPNQTSLYFCASSPFLQTGRSEKLFFGSGTQLSVL.

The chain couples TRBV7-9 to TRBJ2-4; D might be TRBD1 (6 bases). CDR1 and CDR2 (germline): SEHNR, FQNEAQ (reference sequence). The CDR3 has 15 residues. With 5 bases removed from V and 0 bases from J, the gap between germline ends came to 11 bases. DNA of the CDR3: TGTGCCAGCAGCCCCGACAGGCTAGCCAAAAACATTCAGTACTTC. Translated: CASSPDRLAKNIQYF.

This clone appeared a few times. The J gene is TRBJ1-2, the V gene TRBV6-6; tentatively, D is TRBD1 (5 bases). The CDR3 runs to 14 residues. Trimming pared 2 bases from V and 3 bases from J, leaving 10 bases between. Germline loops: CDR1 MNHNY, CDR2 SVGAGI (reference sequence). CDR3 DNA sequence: TGTGCCAGCAGTTACGTAGGGGAACACTATGGCTACACCTTC. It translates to CASSYVGEHYGYTF.

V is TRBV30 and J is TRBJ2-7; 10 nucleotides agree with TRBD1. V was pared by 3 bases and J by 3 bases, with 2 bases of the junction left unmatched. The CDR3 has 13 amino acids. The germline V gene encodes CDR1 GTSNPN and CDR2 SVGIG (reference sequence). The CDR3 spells CAWRRTGGYEQYF. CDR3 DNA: TGTGCCTGGAGGCGGACAGGGGGCTACGAGCAGTACTTC.